This T cell receptor (beta chain) was documented in a study of T cell changes during pregnancy in multiple sclerosis. TCRdb's copy holds only in-frame clones and misses some; the assay was immunoSEQ multiplex PCR. The sample records about 110,000 clones, about 89% being singletons. The receptor was derived from a female donor with multiple sclerosis, enrolled in a pregnancy study. Here the sequenced sample was peripheral blood, taken before pregnancy.

The CDR3 region has the DNA TGTGCCAGCATCGCTCCGGGGACCAAAAACATTCAGTACTTC. Translation gives CASIAPGTKNIQYF. The chain employs TRBV28 and TRBJ2-4, with D possibly TRBD2 on 5 matching bases. V lost 7 bases, J lost 2 bases, and 12 bases lay in between. The germline gives CDR1 MDHEN, CDR2 SYDVKM. The CDR3 covers 14 residues.